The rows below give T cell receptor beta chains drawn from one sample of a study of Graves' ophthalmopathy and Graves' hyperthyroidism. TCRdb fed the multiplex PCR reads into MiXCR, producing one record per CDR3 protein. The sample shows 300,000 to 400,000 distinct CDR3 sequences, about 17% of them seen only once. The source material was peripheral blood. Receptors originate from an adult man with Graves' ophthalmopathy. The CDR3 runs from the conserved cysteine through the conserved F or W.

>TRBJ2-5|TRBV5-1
CASSWEGRDWLQETQYF
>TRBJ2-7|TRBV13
CASSRRVTGESYEQYF
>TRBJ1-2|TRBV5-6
CASSPTATGSSGYTF
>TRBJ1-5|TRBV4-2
CASSQEGRGPVQPQHF
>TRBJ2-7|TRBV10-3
CAIRGTSGPRVEQYF
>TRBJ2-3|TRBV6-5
CASSYTSGNTDTQYF
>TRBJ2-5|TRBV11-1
CASSLVMGTQYF
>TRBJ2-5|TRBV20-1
CSARGGRGKTQYF
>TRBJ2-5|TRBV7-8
CASSLLGPKETQYF
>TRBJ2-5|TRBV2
CASSYVSKTQYF
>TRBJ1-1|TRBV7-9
CASSLSTVMNTEAFF
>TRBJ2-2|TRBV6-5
CASSYSPTGELFF
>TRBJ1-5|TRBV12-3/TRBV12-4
CASSSRTGQPQHF
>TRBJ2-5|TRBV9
CASSVTSQAAETQYF
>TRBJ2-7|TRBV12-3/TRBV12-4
CASSDRTGSSYEQYF
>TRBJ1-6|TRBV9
CASSVVGQGNSPLHF
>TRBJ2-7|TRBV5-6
CASSSLLDRENLREQYF
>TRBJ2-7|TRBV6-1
CASSDETGVYEQYF
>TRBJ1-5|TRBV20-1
CSAPDRYSNQPQHF
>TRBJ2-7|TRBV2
CASSESQGPYEQYF
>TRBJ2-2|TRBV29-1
CSAARQGDTGELFF
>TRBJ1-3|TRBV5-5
CASSLHSGNTIYF
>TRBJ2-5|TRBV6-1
CASSEIAWWTGETQYF
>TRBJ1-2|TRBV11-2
CASSLLWGSNYGYTF
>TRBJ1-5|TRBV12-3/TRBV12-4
CASSFPYQPQHF
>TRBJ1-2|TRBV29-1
CSVARGDGYTF
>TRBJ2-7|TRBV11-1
CASSTAGDEQYF
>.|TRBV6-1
CASSVSGRASYEQYF
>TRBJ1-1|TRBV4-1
CASSQGPNTEAFF
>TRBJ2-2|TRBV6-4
CASSPSGKNTGELFF
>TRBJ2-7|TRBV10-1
CASSGSDRGHVEQYF
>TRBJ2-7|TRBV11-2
CASSLGGASPDLWEQYF
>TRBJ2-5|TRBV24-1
CATSETAGTGSGTETQYF
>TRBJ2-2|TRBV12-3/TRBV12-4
CASSPDWTSGPTGELFF
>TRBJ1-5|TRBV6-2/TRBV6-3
CASSYSGRLADF
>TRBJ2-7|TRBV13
CASSGTSGSLEQYF
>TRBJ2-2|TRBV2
CASSERGLPQSNTGELFF